Sequencing of this TCR beta chain was carried out in a study of blood T cell repertoires in COVID-19. About the research overall: The analysed material was cDNA or gDNA that came from T cells, B-cell-depleted T cells, or PBMCs.

The CDR3 contains 18 residues. V shed 5 bases, J shed 4 bases, and the junction held 18 bases outside the gene matches. Germline V gene data show CDR1 as SEHNR and CDR2 as FQNEAQ (reference sequence). This clone was seen a handful of times. Clones were sequenced by immunoSEQ multiplex PCR, and TCRdb holds only the in-frame ones, with some missing. The sample lists about 110,000 clones, less than 75% occurring once. The TCR comes from a woman aged 40 to 50 with acute or convalescent COVID-19. The sample consisted of peripheral blood. The chain recombines TRBV7-9 with TRBJ2-3, with 7 nucleotides matching TRBD1. CDR3 sequence reads: CASSEWNIRTGKSDTQYF. DNA of the CDR3: TGTGCCAGCAGCGAATGGAATATCCGGACAGGCAAATCAGATACGCAGTATTTT.